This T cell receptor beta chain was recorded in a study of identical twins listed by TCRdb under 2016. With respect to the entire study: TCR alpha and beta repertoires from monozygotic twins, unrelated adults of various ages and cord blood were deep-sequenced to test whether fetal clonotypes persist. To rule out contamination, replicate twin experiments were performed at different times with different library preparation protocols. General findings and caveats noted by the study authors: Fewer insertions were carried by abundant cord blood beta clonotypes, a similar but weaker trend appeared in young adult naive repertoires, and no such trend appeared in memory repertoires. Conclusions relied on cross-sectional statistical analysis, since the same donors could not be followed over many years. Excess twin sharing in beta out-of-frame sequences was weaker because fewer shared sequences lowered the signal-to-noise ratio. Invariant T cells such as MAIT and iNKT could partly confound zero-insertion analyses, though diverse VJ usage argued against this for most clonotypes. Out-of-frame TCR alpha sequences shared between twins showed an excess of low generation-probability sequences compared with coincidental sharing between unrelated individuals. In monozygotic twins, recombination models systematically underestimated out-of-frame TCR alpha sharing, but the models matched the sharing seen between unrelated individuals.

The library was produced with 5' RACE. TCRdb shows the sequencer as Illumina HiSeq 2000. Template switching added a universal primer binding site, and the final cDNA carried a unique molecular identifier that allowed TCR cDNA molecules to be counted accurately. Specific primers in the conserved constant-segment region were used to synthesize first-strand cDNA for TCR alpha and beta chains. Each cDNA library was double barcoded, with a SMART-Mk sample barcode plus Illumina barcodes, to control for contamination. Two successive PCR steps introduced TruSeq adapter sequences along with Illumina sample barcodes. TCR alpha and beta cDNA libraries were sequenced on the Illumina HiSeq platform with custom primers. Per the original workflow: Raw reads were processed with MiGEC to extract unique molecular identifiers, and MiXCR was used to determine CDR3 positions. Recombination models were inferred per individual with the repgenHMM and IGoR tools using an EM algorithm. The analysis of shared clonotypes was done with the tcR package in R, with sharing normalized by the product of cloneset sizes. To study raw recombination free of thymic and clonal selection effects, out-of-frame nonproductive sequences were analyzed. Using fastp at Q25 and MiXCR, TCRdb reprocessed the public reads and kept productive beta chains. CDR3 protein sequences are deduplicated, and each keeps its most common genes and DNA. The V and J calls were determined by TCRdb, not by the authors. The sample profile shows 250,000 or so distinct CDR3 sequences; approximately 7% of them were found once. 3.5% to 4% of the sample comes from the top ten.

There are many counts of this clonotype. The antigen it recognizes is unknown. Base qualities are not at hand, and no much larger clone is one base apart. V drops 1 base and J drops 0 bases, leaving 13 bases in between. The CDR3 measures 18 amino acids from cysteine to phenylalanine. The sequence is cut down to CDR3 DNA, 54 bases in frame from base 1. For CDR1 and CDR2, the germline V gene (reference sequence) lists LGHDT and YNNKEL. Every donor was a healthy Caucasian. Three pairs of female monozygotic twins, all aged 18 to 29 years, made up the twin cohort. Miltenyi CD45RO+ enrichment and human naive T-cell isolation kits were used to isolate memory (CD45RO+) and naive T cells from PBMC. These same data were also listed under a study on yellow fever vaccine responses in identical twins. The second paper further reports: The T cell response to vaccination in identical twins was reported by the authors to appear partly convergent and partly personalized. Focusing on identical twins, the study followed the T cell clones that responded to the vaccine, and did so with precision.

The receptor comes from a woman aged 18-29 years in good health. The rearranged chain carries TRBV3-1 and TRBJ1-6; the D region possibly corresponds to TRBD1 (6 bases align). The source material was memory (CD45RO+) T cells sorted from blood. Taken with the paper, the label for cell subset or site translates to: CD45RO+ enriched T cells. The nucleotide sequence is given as TGTGCCAGCAGCCAAGCCTGGACAGCGAGCTCCTATAATTCACCCCTCCACTTT. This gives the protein CASSQAWTASSYNSPLHF.